Sequencing of this T cell receptor beta chain was carried out in a study of naive and memory T cell subsets (dated by TCRdb to 2016 to 2017). With regard to the full study: The study applied an open-source, UMI-based TCR alpha and beta sequencing pipeline to sorted naive and memory peripheral blood T cell subsets. RNA was DNase-treated and reverse transcribed with TCR constant-region primers, mostly using SuperScript III. IgG serology results and the functional CMV T cell responses were in complete agreement.

In its sample, this clonotype was seen many times. Its cognate antigen has yet to be identified. Base-call qualities are not available, and no considerably larger clone is one nucleotide away. Separate amplification of TCR alpha and beta chain libraries was performed from the second PCR step onward. The CMV status of each donor was determined by measuring IFNgamma production from CD4+ T cells after fresh PBMCs had been stimulated overnight with CMV viral lysate. CD4 T cells were positively selected using Miltenyi beads, after which CD8 T cells were positively selected from the CD4-negative fraction. After staining for CD3, CD4, CD8, CD45RA, CD27 and a live/dead dye, cells were sorted on a BD Aria II into four subsets based on CD45RA and CD27. Blood came from a few healthy volunteers, each fractionated into CD4 and CD8 T cells and then into four differentiation subsets. Approximately 120 ml of peripheral blood was taken from each donor, and PBMC were separated by density-gradient centrifugation on Ficoll-Paque PLUS. Sorted cells were lysed in RLT buffer, and RNA was extracted with a Qiagen RNeasy kit and stored at -80°C.

The library was prepared using UMI-ligation and nested PCR. The beta constant-region primer was an equimolar mix of two oligonucleotides covering both TRBC1 and TRBC2. A single-stranded oligonucleotide containing the SP2 primer and a 12-nucleotide UMI was joined to the 3' end of the cDNA by T4 RNA ligase 1. Four rounds of PCR were used to amplify ligated cDNA, with nested alpha and beta constant-region primers being used together with the SP2 primer. The ligation reaction was kept at 16 degrees C for roughly 19-25 hours. PCR2 was typically performed as a SYBR Green qPCR and was stopped at a predetermined threshold so that over-amplification was prevented. All purifications after the first were performed with Agencourt AMPure XP magnetic beads. Libraries were quantified by Qubit and checked on a TapeStation, with a main peak expected near 650 bp. The pooled libraries were sequenced on an Illumina MiSeq using v2 2x251 paired-end kits, which usually yielded about 0.95-2 million reads per sample. Each sample was pooled at 3.5 to 4 nM, and about 4.5-7% PhiX was included to help cluster recognition. The paper's data handling went like this. FASTQ reads processed by Demultiplexor were assigned V and J genes by Decombinator through tag matching that tolerated a single base-pair mismatch. By using UMIs, Collapsinator corrected both sequencing errors and the frequency errors caused by PCR heterogeneity. CDR3Translator translated TCRs and extracted CDR3s from the conserved cysteine to the FGXG phenylalanine, flagging non-productive sequences. Gini, Shannon entropy and inverse Simpson indices were calculated on repertoires that had been subsampled to equal numbers of UMI-defined TCRs. Power-law fits to clonotype abundance distributions were performed by maximum likelihood within the linear range. When run on a single naive CD8 sample, MIGEC and the pipeline yielded similar UMI counts, similar unique TCR numbers and similar clonal distributions. Repertoires were searched for about 7,000 CMV-associated CDR3 sequences compiled from VDJdb and a published dataset. Clones were called with MiXCR by TCRdb after fastp trimmed the public reads at Q25, and only in-frame beta chains were retained. Each CDR3 protein appears once, grouped with its most common genes and DNA. The authors' filters were not applied to this entry. The sample table lists roughly 98,000 distinct CDR3 sequences, around 6.5% of them with a count of one. In total, the top ten clones hold roughly 1.6% of the sample.

Broader findings and caveats from the paper: RNA-based TCR counts may be influenced by expression changes linked to T cell activation and differentiation. The repertoire findings for the naive and memory subsets could not be validated against a ground truth because none was available. Each clonotype was defined as a single alpha or beta chain sequence rather than as a paired alpha/beta receptor. Once error correction was done, more than 90% of naive TCR sequences showed up just once, which made the naive abundance distributions much steeper than those of the memory subsets. TCR abundance followed a power law with an exponent that was different for naive and memory subsets but consistent across the three individuals. In both CD4 and CD8 cells, a rise in Gini index and a fall in Shannon and inverse Simpson diversity were observed from naive through CM, EM and EMRA.

V is reduced by 4 bases and J by 8 bases, leaving a spacing of 11 bases between them. CDR1 and CDR2 are read off the germline V gene as SQVTM and ANQGSEA. The CDR3 spans 12 residues, from the cysteine through the phenylalanine. Only CDR3 DNA remains: 36 bases, in frame from the first base. The V gene is TRBV29-1 and the J gene is TRBJ2-2; perhaps TRBD1 is the D gene, with 5 bases matching. This sequence originates from a human donor in good health. Sequencing was carried out using central memory CD4+ T cells from blood. The cell subset or site label of this sample denotes: central memory, CD45RA- CD27+. The DNA sequence follows: TGCAGCGTTGCCAGGGCTGAGGGGGAGCTGTTTTTT. Its product reads: CSVARAEGELFF.